This TCR beta chain was observed in a study of cytomegalovirus exposure and HLA in healthy donors (dated by TCRdb to between 2016 and 2019). Concerning the study at large: In an earlier analysis of fewer than 750 of the donors, less than 350 Gb of sequence data and 100 million or so unique TCR beta sequences from approximately 180 million T cells were reported. An early release covering 550 to 650 HLA-typed donors comprised about 320 gigabases of sequencing data and 85 million or so unique TCR sequences. The genetic ancestry cluster associated with self-reported Caucasian donors included around 76% of the 300 to 450 genotyped donors. The study was designed to test whether signatures of past pathogen exposure could be identified by cataloging public T cell receptors. Using immunosequencing, the study profiled T cell repertoires from 666 subjects and related those repertoires to cytomegalovirus serostatus. Besides the first cohort of more than 650 subjects, a separate validation cohort made up of roughly 120 different subjects was used. The study combined high-throughput TCR immunosequencing, statistical association of individual TCRs with disease status, and machine learning to predict cytomegalovirus infection status. To study patterns of TCR occurrence, a later analysis re-analyzed previously published TCR beta repertoires from 650 to 750 donors and added high-resolution HLA genotyping. The later analysis used no new phenotypic data to find candidate immune exposures, relying instead on TCR beta sequences and their occurrence across donors. To decide whether each TCR beta V gene segment behaved as functional or pseudogenic, an earlier analysis of some 600 of the donors relied on high-throughput TCR beta sequencing. Donor age, sex, ethnicity and CMV serostatus were compiled together with the repertoire data. In a later genetic analysis, genome-wide SNP genotypes for about 55% of the roughly 700 donors were used, and that subset was treated as a discovery cohort. All discovery cohort repertoires had been generated on a single sequencing platform. HLA typing included class I and class II loci at four-digit resolution. The number of typed donors differed by locus: about 629-630 for A, B, C, DRB1 and DQB1; 500 to 550 for DQA1; over 600 for DPA1; and about 470 for DPB1. Four to six DR-DQ haplotypes were handled as single units for association and clustering because linkage in the cohort was strong. Among 398 genotyped donors of the cohort, an average of around 250,000 unique TCR beta nucleotide sequences was sequenced per donor, of which about 18% were non-productive.

In total, over 600 healthy bone marrow donors made up the cohort. At the time of sampling, all cohort members were nominally healthy, though unrecorded immune exposures were likely present. The donor tested CMV seropositive, placing the donor among the approximately 310 seropositive members of the cohort. Each donor provided a peripheral blood sample, and peripheral blood mononuclear cells were used for TCR beta sequencing. The Qiagen DNeasy Blood Extraction Kit was used to extract genomic DNA from the blood cell samples. The germline V gene (reference sequence) supplies CDR1 SEHNR and CDR2 FQNEAQ. The CDR3, cysteine through phenylalanine, is 15 amino acids long. The CDR3 DNA has 45 bases and is translated from base 1. Unmatched junction bases come to 9, with V trimmed by 9 bases and J by 4 bases. The library was generated by the immunoSEQ multiplex PCR assay. For the multiplex PCR, a mixture combining 60 forward primers for TCR Vbeta segments and 13 reverse primers for TCR Jbeta segments was used. A multiplex PCR assay on genomic DNA amplified the CDR3 region of rearranged TCR beta genes. The amplified TCR beta libraries were sequenced on the Illumina HiSeq System as 87-base-pair reads. Processing in the source paper ran as follows. A later analysis counted 65 million to 90 million unique TCR beta chains across the 550 to 800 repertoires, and 9 million to 14 million of these chains were shared by at least two donors. A nearest-neighbor algorithm error-corrected the raw reads and collapsed the reads into unique sequences, merging closely related sequences to remove PCR and sequencing errors. To assign V, D and J gene segments, CDR3 sequences were aligned to IMGT reference sequences. For a sequence to be retained, a match of at least six nucleotides was required to both a V gene segment and a J gene segment. Rearrangements were called productive when the CDR3 lacked stop codons and stayed in frame with V and J; all others were non-productive. Following IMGT convention, CDR3 was defined as the stretch from the second conserved V-encoded cysteine to the conserved J-encoded phenylalanine. The earlier analysis of around 640 of the donors excluded sequences that lacked an unambiguous match to a single V gene segment. In an earlier analysis of approximately 500 of the donors, a V segment was called functional when productive rearrangements were above 56.7%, and segregating when the standard deviation between donors exceeded 5%. A statistical classification framework was built to diagnose cytomegalovirus status from the catalog of TCR beta chain sequences. A later analysis assigned V and J genes by comparing TCR nucleotide sequences with IMGT/GENE-DB human TR gene sequences. Using the TCRdist pipeline, a later analysis assigned CDR3 sequences along with most-parsimonious VDJ recombination scenarios. In a later analysis, every TCR beta chain was defined by the combination of its CDR3 amino acid sequence and its V-gene family, and reads without a unique V-gene family were dropped. To address suspected cross-contamination and a sequencing artifact, a later analysis removed roughly 580 highly shared, low-generation-probability nucleotide sequences. In a later analysis, a clonal expansion index for each public chain was calculated from normalized within-repertoire ranks of inferred template counts. In a later analysis, generation probabilities were computed using a VDJ recombination model fitted to out-of-frame rearrangements, and the results were checked against IGoR. A later analysis scored TCR-TCR, TCR-HLA and TCR-CMV co-occurrence with hypergeometric tests, applying a repertoire-size bias correction to TCR pairs. In a later analysis, false discovery rates were estimated by permuting HLA or CMV assignments 20 times. A later analysis grouped co-occurring TCRs with DBSCAN, adding TCRdist sequence similarity when clustering within HLA-allele-positive subsets. Repertoires with fewer than 30,000 or more than 120,000 public chains were left out of co-occurrence clustering, as were about five repertoires with anomalous nucleotide sharing. TCRdb took over this immuneACCESS table, retaining in-frame rearrangements with V and J assigned. Such tables are incomplete; in checked studies, under half of the missing clones stem from an unresolved V gene, and the remainder is unexplained. The DNA gave D and trimming, while V, J and clone size come from that table. For this sample the table gives some 150,000 clones, of which approximately 80% were detected only once. About 7% of the sample is in the top ten clones.

This clone appeared once. What this receptor recognizes is not known. Per-base qualities were not stored, and no clone one base away is much larger. Overall study outcomes, separate from this receptor: In a later analysis, HLA-associated TCR beta chains showed more clonal expansion and lower generation probabilities than non-associated chains that were equally common. Compared with the roughly 700-donor mean, donors in an Asian-associated ancestry cluster had fewer N-insertions in productive TCRs, according to a later genetic analysis. A later genetic analysis associated a missense DCLRE1C variant with V-gene and J-gene trimming of TCR beta chains, and an independent cohort replicated the association. A later analysis associated 15,000 or so TCR beta sequences with specific HLA alleles at a false discovery rate of 0.05. Several of the top co-occurrence clusters appeared to be linked to parvovirus B19, influenza, CMV and Epstein-Barr virus, according to a later analysis. Only TCR beta chains were sequenced in this cohort, and the absence of alpha or paired-chain data limited detectable features. The sequencing pipeline was judged likely to have produced a cluster of highly shared sequence variants as a technical artifact. A further reported finding was that TCR beta sequences accurately predicted the HLA-A and HLA-B alleles for most subjects in the first cohort. It was suggested by the authors that the approach could potentially be generalized to other disease states and immunological phenotypes. Because counts were too low, more than 15 rarely observed V segments, including chromosome 9 orphons, were excluded from the earlier analysis of roughly 580 of the donors. Presence/absence analyses assumed roughly uniform sequencing depth across donors, an assumption that may not hold. Assigning TCR associations to individual alleles was difficult when HLA alleles, especially DR and DQ, strongly co-occurred. In vitro tests confirmed that three of the cytomegalovirus-associated TCR beta chains recognize cytomegalovirus antigens. According to a later analysis, TCR association rates differed among HLA loci, with DRB1 alleles showing the most associated TCRs and HLA-C alleles showing the fewest. Linkage disequilibrium might explain the correlated functional status among segregating V segments, but an unknown experimental factor could not be excluded. In a later analysis, most CMV-associated TCR beta chains were found to appear HLA-restricted, with HLA associations seemingly driven largely by CMV exposure. In the study, approximately 150 TCR beta chains were listed as associated with cytomegalovirus. Cytomegalovirus status was reported to be diagnosed by the classifier with high specificity and sensitivity in both the original and validation cohorts. While some public TCRs were present in many individuals, most TCR sequences turned up only very rarely across donors. Broadly in line with IMGT annotations, most TCR beta V segments showed up in productive rearrangements about 90% or about 30% of the time in an earlier analysis of a few hundred of the donors. Some IMGT-functional V segments, including TRBV6-2 and TRBV6-3, could not be distinguished by the 87-base-pair reads and were therefore excluded. Because HLA typing was unavailable for some donors at each locus, only the typed subset was used in association tests. The only immune exposure information available for the cohort was CMV serostatus.

The sequence joins TRBV7-9 to TRBJ2-1, with 10 central nucleotides matching TRBD1. Sequences were obtained from PBMCs. The sequence came from a woman in her twenties or thirties in good health and CMV-seropositive. The CDR3 is CASRSTGQGYNEQFF. The nucleotide sequence reads as follows: TGTGCCAGTAGATCGACGGGACAGGGGTACAATGAGCAGTTCTTC. Supplemented by the reference TRBV7-9 and TRBJ2-1 proteins around the CDR3, the complete variable domain is DTGVSQNPRHKITKRGQNVTFRCDPISEHNRLYWYRQTLGQGPEFLTYFQNEAQLEKSRLLSDRFSAERPKGSFSTLEIQRTEQGDSAMYLCASRSTGQGYNEQFFGPGTRLTVL.